Below, 16 T cell receptor beta chains from the same sample are listed, as sequenced in a study of cytomegalovirus exposure and HLA in healthy donors. Primers included in the PCR were 60 Vbeta and 13 Jbeta primers. Clones were read by immunoSEQ multiplex PCR, and TCRdb kept only the in-frame ones, dropping some. The sample shows 100,000 to 150,000 clones, 82% of them seen only once. Input material: PBMCs. The source of these receptors is a woman aged 50 to 60 in good health and CMV-seropositive.

The chain uses TRBV13 and TRBJ2-1; possibly TRBD2 for D (6 bases). Germline V lookup: CDR1 PRHDT, CDR2 FYEKMQ (reference sequence). Trimming removed 7 bases from V and 0 bases from J, with 25 bases in between. This CDR3 has 19 residues. The CDR3 here is CASTTGGGTVESSYNEQFF. The CDR3 DNA reads TGTGCCAGCACCACCGGGGGAGGCACCGTTGAGAGCTCCTACAATGAGCAGTTCTTC.

The rearrangement uses TRBV6-6 and TRBJ2-7, with TRBD1 matching over 7 bases. Trimming removed 6 bases from V and 0 bases from J; junction bases left unmatched: 5. The germline gives CDR1 MNHNY, CDR2 SVGAGI (reference sequence). The CDR3 has 14 residues. CDR3 region: CASSIQGSSYEQYF. CDR3 bases: TGTGCCAGCAGCATACAGGGGAGCTCCTACGAGCAGTACTTC.

V usage is TRBV29-1 and J usage is TRBJ2-7; D call uncertain. V was trimmed by 5 bases and J by 3 bases, leaving 8 bases between them. Germline CDR1 reads SQVTM; CDR2 reads ANQGSEA. The CDR3 totals 11 residues. The CDR3 nucleotides are TGCAGCGTTCTCCAGGTCTACGAGCAGTACTTC. Encoded protein: CSVLQVYEQYF.

Of note for this clone: Other DNA sequences in the same sample also yield this CDR3. The chain recombines TRBV28 with TRBJ1-5; TRBD1 agrees at 8 bases. Germline V gene lookup returns CDR1 MDHEN and CDR2 SYDVKM. The CDR3 loop spans 15 amino acids. Trimming cost V 1 base and J 5 bases; bases outside gene matches: 4. The CDR3 DNA is TGTGCCAGCAGTTTATCCGGACAGGGCTATCAGCCCCAGCATTTT. Its translation: CASSLSGQGYQPQHF.

The V and J genes are TRBV7-8 and TRBJ2-1, with 7 bases matching TRBD1. The V and J ends lost 5 bases and 1 base, in that order; junction bases with no gene match: 5. There are 15 residues in the CDR3. The germline gives CDR1 SGHVS, CDR2 FQNEAQ. Here the CDR3 DNA reads TGTGCCAGCAGCCTACAGGGGTTGTCCTACAATGAGCAGTTCTTC. Its protein product is CASSLQGLSYNEQFF.

V usage is TRBV18 and J usage is TRBJ2-3; D may be TRBD2 (6 bases). Deletions cut 5 bases from V and 7 bases from J, with 19 bases between. Germline V gives CDR1 KGHSH, CDR2 LQKENI. CDR3 length: 15 residues. The CDR3 nucleotides read TGTGCCAGCTCAGCTAGCGCGGGGCAGTACAATACGCAGTATTTT. It translates to CASSASAGQYNTQYF.

This clone was seen only a few times. V and J are TRBV11-1 and TRBJ2-1, with TRBD2 matching over 16 bases. The CDR3 length is 19 residues. CDR1 is SGHAT and CDR2 is FQDESV in the germline V gene (reference sequence). V lost 6 bases to trimming and J lost 3 bases; unmatched junction nucleotides: 11. The CDR3 region has the DNA TGTGCCAGCAGTTCACCGGGACTAGCGGGAGGGAGGGGCTACAATGAGCAGTTCTTC. It is translated as CASSSPGLAGGRGYNEQFF.

The chain combines TRBV7-3 with TRBJ2-6; TRBD2 matches at 8 bases. Trimming cost V 5 bases and J 2 bases; bases outside gene matches: 8. Looked up from germline, CDR1 is SGHTA and CDR2 is FQGTGA. This CDR3 comprises 17 residues. CDR3 amino acids: CASSRAGGSAGANVLTF. The CDR3, as DNA: TGTGCCAGCAGCCGGGCGGGGGGTTCGGCTGGGGCCAACGTCCTGACTTTC.

The chain uses TRBV9 and TRBJ2-7, with D possibly being TRBD1 (6 bases). Trimming removed 3 bases from V and 0 bases from J, with 7 bases in between. Germline V gives CDR1 SGDLS, CDR2 YYNGEE. The length of the CDR3 is 13 residues. The chain's CDR3 is CASSGGPSYEQYF. As DNA, the CDR3 is TGTGCCAGCAGCGGGGGGCCCTCCTACGAGCAGTACTTC.

CDR3 residues: CASRPRGSSYNEQFF. The CDR3 nucleotides read TGTGCCAGTAGACCCCGGGGGTCCTCCTACAATGAGCAGTTCTTC. The V and J genes are TRBV19 and TRBJ2-1; D perhaps matches TRBD2 (6 bases). V was shortened by 6 bases and J by 0 bases, with 12 bases between the two germline ends. The CDR3 contains 15 residues. Per the germline V gene, CDR1 is LNHDA and CDR2 is SQIVND (reference sequence).

V gene TRBV6-1 combines with J gene TRBJ2-1; 10 bases align to TRBD1. Germline V gene sequence: CDR1 MNHNS, CDR2 SASEGT. The V and J ends lost 1 base and 7 bases, in that order; junction bases with no gene match: 1. This CDR3 is built from 14 residues. The CDR3 bases are TGTGCCAGCAGTGAAGGGGGACAGGGGAATGAGCAGTTCTTC. This translates into CASSEGGQGNEQFF.

The chain couples TRBV29-1 to TRBJ2-5; D is possibly TRBD2 (5 bases). The germline gives CDR1 SQVTM, CDR2 ANQGSEA. V lost 5 bases and J lost 5, with 15 bases in between. The CDR3 consists of 13 residues. CDR3 DNA: TGCAGCGTTTTGGGCCCCGGCGGGGAGACCCAGTACTTC. It encodes CSVLGPGGETQYF.

This clone was seen just once. The rearrangement links TRBV6-5 to TRBJ2-7, with 8 positions matching TRBD1. The CDR3 is 16 amino acids. V was pared by 4 bases and J by 6 bases, with 14 bases of the junction left unmatched. Germline lookup yields CDR1 MNHEY and CDR2 SVGAGI. The CDR3 DNA reads TGTGCCAGCAGTTCCAGGGGGCATCCGAATTTCGGCGAGCAGTACTTC. Amino acid sequence: CASSSRGHPNFGEQYF.

The V call is TRBV5-1, the J call TRBJ2-5, with TRBD1 matching 9 bases. Germline V gene sequence: CDR1 SGHRS, CDR2 YFSETQ. J was trimmed by 4 bases and V by 3 bases; bases with no gene match: 4. There are 14 residues in the CDR3. In nucleotides, the CDR3 is TGCGCCAGCAGCTCGGACAGGGGAGGAGAGACCCAGTACTTC. The encoded protein is CASSSDRGGETQYF.

V and J are TRBV30 and TRBJ1-2; TRBD1 aligns across 9 bases. V was clipped by 0 bases and J by 8 bases; unmatched bases: 7. The CDR3 sequence is 14 residues long. The germline V gene encodes CDR1 GTSNPN and CDR2 SVGIG (reference sequence). The CDR3 loop is CAWSVRDRGRGYTF. CDR3 nucleotide sequence: TGTGCCTGGAGTGTACGAGACAGGGGGAGAGGCTACACCTTC.

The chain employs TRBV21-1 and TRBJ2-1; the D call in the table, TRBD2, was not verified against the DNA. TRBV21-1 is a recognized pseudogene. This CDR3 spans 15 amino acids. CDR3 residues: CASSKQSGRTNEQFF. The CDR3 DNA follows: TGTGCCAGCAGCAAACAGAGCGGGCGGACTAATGAGCAGTTCTTC.